The text below deals with one T cell receptor (beta chain). Antigen specificity is unknown. The CDR3 is 16 residues long. With 4 bases removed from V and 5 bases from J, the gap between germline ends came to 19 bases. Germline V gene data show CDR1 as SGHTS and CDR2 as YDEGEE. Repertoires were generated with immunoSEQ multiplex PCR, while TCRdb's copy carries only in-frame clones and drops some. The data show approximately 96,000 clones, under 95% seen once. This sample is drawn from a study of PD-1 blockade in classical Hodgkin lymphoma. Whole-study context: Nivolumab was administered to patients intravenously at 3 mg/kg every 2 weeks.

Regarding time point: cycle 4 day 1 (C4D1), after less than seven weeks of nivolumab. After autologous stem cell transplantation all patients relapsed, and prior brentuximab vedotin exposure differed between cohorts. Overall study results and limits: CD4+ TCR diversity, unlike CD8+, rose significantly by C4D1. Patients starting nivolumab under 1 year after ASCT were excluded. Lower baseline TCR diversity marked trial partial responders and progressors.

The sample in question was peripheral blood mononuclear cells (PBMCs), obtained before the fourth cycle of nivolumab. The V gene is TRBV5-8, the J gene TRBJ2-1; D might be TRBD2 (6 bases). The TCR was taken from a human donor with classical Hodgkin lymphoma. DNA of the CDR3: TGTGCCAGCAGCCCTAGGACGGGGACGGGGGACAATGAGCAGTTCTTC. Protein product: CASSPRTGTGDNEQFF.